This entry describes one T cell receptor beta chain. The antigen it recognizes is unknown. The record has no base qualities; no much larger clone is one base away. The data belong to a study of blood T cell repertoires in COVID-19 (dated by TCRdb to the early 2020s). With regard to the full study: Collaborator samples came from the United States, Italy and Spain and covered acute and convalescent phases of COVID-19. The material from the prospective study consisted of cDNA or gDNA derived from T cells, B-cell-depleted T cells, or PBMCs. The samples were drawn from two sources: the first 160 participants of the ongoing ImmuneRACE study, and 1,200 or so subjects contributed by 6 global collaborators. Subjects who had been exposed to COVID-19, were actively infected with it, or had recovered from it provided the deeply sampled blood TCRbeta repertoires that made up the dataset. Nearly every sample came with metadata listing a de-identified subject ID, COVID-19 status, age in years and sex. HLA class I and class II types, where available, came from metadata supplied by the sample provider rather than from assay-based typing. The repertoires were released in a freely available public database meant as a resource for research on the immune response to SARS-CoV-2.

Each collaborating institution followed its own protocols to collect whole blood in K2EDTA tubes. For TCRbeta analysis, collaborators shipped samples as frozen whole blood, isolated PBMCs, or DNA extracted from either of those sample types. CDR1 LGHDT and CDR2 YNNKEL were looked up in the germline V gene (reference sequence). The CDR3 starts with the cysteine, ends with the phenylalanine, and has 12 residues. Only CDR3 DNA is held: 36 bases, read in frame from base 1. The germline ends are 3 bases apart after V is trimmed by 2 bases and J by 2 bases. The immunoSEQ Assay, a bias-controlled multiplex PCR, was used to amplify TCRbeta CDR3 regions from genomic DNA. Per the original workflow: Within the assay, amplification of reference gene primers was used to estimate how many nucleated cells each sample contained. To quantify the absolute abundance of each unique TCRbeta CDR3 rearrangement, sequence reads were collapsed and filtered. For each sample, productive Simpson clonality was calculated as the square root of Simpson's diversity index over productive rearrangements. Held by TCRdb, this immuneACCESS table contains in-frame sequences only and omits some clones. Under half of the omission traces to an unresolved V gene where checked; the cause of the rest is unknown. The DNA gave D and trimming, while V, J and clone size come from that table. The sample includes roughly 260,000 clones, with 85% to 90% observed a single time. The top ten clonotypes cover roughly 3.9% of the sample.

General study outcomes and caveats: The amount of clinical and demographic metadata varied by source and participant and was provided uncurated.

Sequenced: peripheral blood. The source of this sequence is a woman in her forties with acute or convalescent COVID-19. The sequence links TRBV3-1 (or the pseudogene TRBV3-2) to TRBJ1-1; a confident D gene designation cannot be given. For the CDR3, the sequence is CASSQINTEAFF. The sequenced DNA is TGTGCCAGCAGCCAAATAAACACTGAAGCTTTCTTT.